The 4 T cell receptor beta chains below come from one sample, sequenced in a study of low-dose radiotherapy and immunotherapy resistance in tumors. Time point specified: before trial treatment. Primers targeting TRAV and TRBV primed first-strand cDNA, covering alpha and beta chains. A roughly 21-cycle PCR with a constant-region primer and V-primer adapter amplified TCRs. Each CDR3 protein gets one entry after TCRdb re-called the reads with MiXCR. Of roughly 36,000 distinct CDR3 sequences listed, roughly 31% are singletons. The starting material was PBMCs, obtained before treatment. All receptors come from a male donor with gallbladder cancer.

The gene calls are TRBV27 and TRBJ2-2, with unresolved D. Trimming stripped 8 bases from V and 4 bases from J, with 14 bases between. This CDR3 has 14 amino acids. The germline gives CDR1 MNHEY, CDR2 SMNVEV (reference sequence). CDR3 DNA sequence: TGTGCCAGCGGCTTCCTTCCGAGCACCGGGGAGCTGTTTTTT. It is translated as CASGFLPSTGELFF.

This clonotype has just one count. J is TRBJ1-2 and V is TRBV5-4; 10 bases align to TRBD1. The trim removed 3 bases at V and 7 bases at J, leaving 3 bases unmatched. Germline values: CDR1 SGHNT, CDR2 YYREEE (reference sequence). The CDR3 is 13 residues long. CDR3 DNA sequence: TGTGCCAGCAGCTCGGGACAGGGGTCTGGCTACACCTTC. It yields the protein CASSSGQGSGYTF.

This clonotype was seen many times. The chain uses TRBV7-2 and TRBJ1-6; 9 nucleotides line up with TRBD1. The germline gives CDR1 SGHTA, CDR2 FQGNSA. The CDR3 consists of 15 residues. V lost 6 bases to trimming and J lost 7 bases; unmatched junction nucleotides: 7. This chain's CDR3 is CASRLPGQGNSPLHF. The CDR3 region has the DNA TGTGCCAGCAGGTTACCGGGACAGGGAAATTCACCCCTCCACTTT.

The V call is TRBV5-5, the J call TRBJ1-4; TRBD1 matches at 8 bases. The CDR3 loop spans 18 amino acids. Germline V gene lookup returns CDR1 SGHKS and CDR2 YYEKEE (reference sequence). With V trimmed by 0 bases and J by 4 bases, 11 bases remained unmatched. CDR3 bases: TGTGCCAGCAGCTTGGGGCAGGGGGCCCCCCGCATTAATGAAAAACTGTTTTTT. Amino acids: CASSLGQGAPRINEKLFF.